These 31 T cell receptor beta chains were sequenced from one sample in a study of cytomegalovirus exposure and HLA in healthy donors (dated by TCRdb to 2016 to 2017). Library construction relied on the immunoSEQ multiplex PCR assay. TCRdb took over this immuneACCESS table, retaining in-frame rearrangements with V and J assigned. Such tables are incomplete; in checked studies, under half of the missing clones stem from an unresolved V gene, and the remainder is unexplained. In all, the sample holds almost 75,000 clones, and 85% of those were seen once. The ten top clones hold about 3% of the sample. The sequenced sample consisted of PBMCs. The receptors come from a man between 25 and 39 years old in good health and CMV-seronegative.

The chain employs TRBV10-3 and TRBJ1-3; tentative D call: TRBD1 (6 bases). Germline loops: CDR1 ENHRY, CDR2 SYGVKD. The germline V and J ends were trimmed by 8 bases and 3 bases, with 20 bases remaining between them. This CDR3 is 16 amino acids long. The DNA for the CDR3 is TGTGCCATCCTCAGGGGTCATGGATCTGATGGAAACACCATATATTTT. This gives the protein CAILRGHGSDGNTIYF.

This chain joins TRBV6-5 and TRBJ1-1; 8 positions match TRBD1. With V trimmed by 7 bases and J by 3 bases, 4 bases remained unmatched. Germline CDR1 and CDR2: MNHEY and SVGAGI. The CDR3 runs 13 residues. The CDR3 bases are TGTGCCAGCATACACAGGGGGGACACTGAAGCTTTCTTT. Its translation: CASIHRGDTEAFF.

The CDR3 DNA reads as TGTGCCAGCAGCCTTATGGACAGCGCCGGAGGGACCCAGTACTTC. It translates to CASSLMDSAGGTQYF. This chain links TRBV9 with TRBJ2-5; D might be TRBD1 (6 bases). Trimming removed 4 bases at V and 7 bases at J, with 20 bases between. The germline CDR1 and CDR2 sequences are SGDLS and YYNGEE. This CDR3 contains 15 residues.

The chain uses TRBV7-2 and TRBJ1-1; D call uncertain. Trimming took off 5 bases at V and 7 bases at J, with 14 bases between the two ends. CDR3 length: 13 amino acids. The germline gives CDR1 SGHTA, CDR2 FQGNSA. The CDR3 DNA reads TGTGCCAGCAGCCCAGCACTACGCATTGAAGCTTTCTTT. Translation gives CASSPALRIEAFF.

The V call is TRBV7-9, the J call TRBJ1-2; D not resolved. Germline assignment: CDR1 SEHNR and CDR2 FQNEAQ (reference sequence). The length of the CDR3 is 12 residues. V was pared by 5 bases and J by 7 bases, with 11 bases between. The DNA of the CDR3 is TGTGCCAGCAGCCACGTTATTAGTGGCTACACCTTC. Its protein is CASSHVISGYTF.

The chain employs TRBV7-2 and TRBJ2-2; perhaps TRBD2 as D (5 bases). The CDR3 extends over 14 amino acids. The V and J ends lost 5 bases and 5 bases respectively, with 12 bases between them. The germline V gene has CDR1 SGHTA and CDR2 FQGNSA. CDR3 in DNA: TGTGCCAGCAGCCGGGGTGGGGTAACCGGGGAGCTGTTTTTT. The encoded protein is CASSRGGVTGELFF.

The chain uses TRBV19 and TRBJ2-6; the D gene is possibly TRBD1 (5 bases). The CDR3 covers 17 residues. Trimming cost V 1 base and J 0 bases, with 10 bases left between them. Germline CDR1 reads LNHDA; CDR2 reads SQIVND (reference sequence). CDR3 region: CASSIGQLDSGANVLTF. CDR3 DNA: TGTGCCAGTAGTATAGGACAGTTAGACTCTGGGGCCAACGTCCTGACTTTC.

This clone appeared a single time. The chain combines TRBV7-6 with TRBJ2-1, with TRBD1 identical over 9 bases. This CDR3 contains 19 residues. V lost 1 base, J lost 8 bases, and 18 bases stayed unmatched. Per germline, CDR1 SGHVS and CDR2 FNYEAQ. The CDR3 bases are TGTGCCAGCAGCTTAGTCATTCTGACAGGGGGACATGGGTGGCATGAGCAGTTCTTC. Protein product: CASSLVILTGGHGWHEQFF.

The rearrangement joins TRBV13 to TRBJ2-1; no reliable D call. Trimming shortened V by 5 bases and J by 5 bases, and 16 bases separated the two germline ends. The germline V gene encodes CDR1 PRHDT and CDR2 FYEKMQ (reference sequence). The CDR3 totals 15 residues. CDR3: CASSQQEANHNEQFF. The CDR3 nucleotides read TGTGCCAGCAGCCAACAAGAGGCAAACCACAATGAGCAGTTCTTC.

The chain is built from TRBV27 and TRBJ1-2; 9 bases line up with TRBD1. The ends lost 3 bases at V and 6 bases at J; junction bases unmatched: 8. The CDR3 runs 15 residues. Germline values: CDR1 MNHEY, CDR2 SMNVEV (reference sequence). Here the CDR3 reads CASSFQYRGPDGYTF. Written as DNA, the CDR3 is TGTGCCAGCAGTTTTCAATACAGGGGGCCAGATGGCTACACCTTC.

This chain links TRBV30 with TRBJ2-7, with D unresolved. Trimming removed 2 bases from V and 3 bases from J, with 14 bases in between. The germline V gene encodes CDR1 GTSNPN and CDR2 SVGIG (reference sequence). The CDR3 runs 14 residues. Here the CDR3 DNA reads TGTGCCTGGAGTCCCTTCGACAAGTTCTACGAGCAGTACGTC. Amino acids: CAWSPFDKFYEQYV.

The chain combines TRBV7-9 with TRBJ2-1, with 14 bases identical to TRBD2. The CDR3 loop spans 16 amino acids. CDR1 is SEHNR, CDR2 FQNEAQ, per germline (reference sequence). Trimming removed 6 bases from V and 3 bases from J; junction bases left unmatched: 4. Written as DNA, the CDR3 is TGTGCCAGCAGTCGGACTAGCGGGGGGTACTACAATGAGCAGTTCTTC. Translated, it gives CASSRTSGGYYNEQFF.

The V gene is TRBV5-1, the J gene TRBJ2-1; 7 bases agree with TRBD1. The V segment lost 4 bases and the J segment 12 bases; nucleotides outside the gene matches: 10. The CDR3 has 13 amino acids. CDR1 and CDR2 from the germline V gene are SGHRS and YFSETQ. In DNA form, the CDR3 reads TGCGCCAGCAGCACAGACGGACAGGTAGGGCAGTTCTTC. Amino acid sequence: CASSTDGQVGQFF.

The J gene is TRBJ2-1, the V gene TRBV6-1, with 10 bases identical to TRBD2. Germline CDR1 reads MNHNS; CDR2 reads SASEGT. The V and J ends lost 5 bases and 7 bases, in that order; junction bases with no gene match: 8. The CDR3 contains 15 residues. CDR3 loop: CASSPASGRTNEQFF. In DNA form, the CDR3 reads TGTGCCAGCAGTCCCGCTAGCGGGAGAACGAATGAGCAGTTCTTC.

The V call is TRBV6-1, the J call TRBJ2-1; D unclear. CDR3 length: 15 residues. Trimming cost V 7 bases and J 0 bases, with 13 bases left between them. Germline CDR1 is MNHNS and CDR2 is SASEGT. DNA for the CDR3: TGTGCCAGCATGGGCAGTTCTCTCTCCTACAATGAGCAGTTCTTC. Translated: CASMGSSLSYNEQFF.

This chain connects TRBV5-1 to TRBJ2-2, with D perhaps matching TRBD2 (5 bases). CDR1 is SGHRS, CDR2 YFSETQ, per germline. The CDR3 runs to 16 residues. Trimming shortened V by 3 bases and J by 7 bases, and 19 bases separated the two germline ends. The chain's CDR3 is CASSWETLGFGGELFF. DNA for the CDR3: TGCGCCAGCAGCTGGGAGACACTAGGATTTGGCGGGGAGCTGTTTTTT.

The chain combines TRBV5-6 with TRBJ1-5; D may be TRBD1 (6 bases). Germline loops: CDR1 SGHDT, CDR2 YYEEEE. V lost 7 bases and J lost 2, with 7 bases in between. This CDR3 comprises 12 residues. The CDR3 protein is CASWTGNQPQHF. The CDR3 DNA is TGTGCCAGCTGGACAGGCAATCAGCCCCAGCATTTT. Complete variable domain (other parts from reference TRBV5-6 and TRBJ1-5): DAGVTQSPTHLIKTRGQQVTLRCSPKSGHDTVSWYQQALGQGPQFIFQYYEEEERQRGNFPDRFSGHQFPNYSSELNVNALLLGDSALYLCASWTGNQPQHFGDGTRLSIL.

The chain carries TRBV29-1 and TRBJ2-2, with 9 bases identical to TRBD2. V lost 4 bases and J lost 5; bases outside the gene matches: 8. CDR3 length equals 15 residues. Germline assignment: CDR1 SQVTM and CDR2 ANQGSEA. The CDR3 reads CSVVSSGTGTGELFF. The DNA for the CDR3 is TGCAGCGTTGTATCTAGCGGGACGGGTACCGGGGAGCTGTTTTTT.

CDR3 in DNA: TGTGCCACCAGCAGAGTTTTAGGGGACACCGGGGAGCTGTTTTTT. This gives the protein CATSRVLGDTGELFF. The V gene is TRBV15, the J gene TRBJ2-2; maybe TRBD1 (5 bases). CDR3 length: 15 amino acids. Trimming pared 1 base from V and 3 bases from J, leaving 9 bases between. The germline CDR1 and CDR2 sequences are LNHNV and YYDKDF (reference sequence).

The CDR3 bases are TGTGCCAGTAGTATTCGGGGGGCTCGGGGTGAAAAACTGTTTTTT. Encoded protein: CASSIRGARGEKLFF. This chain links TRBV19 with TRBJ1-4, with D tentatively TRBD1 (6 bases). The CDR3 consists of 15 residues. Trimming removed 3 bases from V and 7 bases from J, with 15 bases in between. Germline-derived CDR1 and CDR2 are LNHDA and SQIVND (reference sequence).

The CDR3 reads CASQLDRGYGYTF. CDR3 nucleotides: TGTGCCAGCCAATTAGACAGGGGGTATGGCTACACCTTC. The rearrangement uses TRBV19 and TRBJ1-2, with 9 positions matching TRBD1. From germline, CDR1 is LNHDA and CDR2 SQIVND (reference sequence). The CDR3 sequence is 13 residues long. Trimming removed 9 bases from V and 5 bases from J; junction bases left unmatched: 7.

The genes are TRBV5-1 and TRBJ1-2; D gene uncertain. The V gene lost 0 bases and the J gene lost 0 bases, with 12 bases spanning the gap. The CDR3 contains 16 residues. Germline V CDR1 and CDR2: SGHRS, YFSETQ. In DNA, the CDR3 is TGCGCCAGCAGCTTGGGGTCGGGAGGACCTAACTATGGCTACACCTTC. Protein: CASSLGSGGPNYGYTF.

V is TRBV10-3 and J is TRBJ1-2; TRBD1 might be the D (5 bases). CDR1 ENHRY and CDR2 SYGVKD come from the germline V gene. This CDR3 region has 16 residues. V dropped 0 bases and J dropped 2 bases, with 13 bases sitting between them. The CDR3 sequence is CAISESAWGENYGYTF. The CDR3 DNA reads as TGTGCCATCAGTGAGTCTGCGTGGGGGGAGAACTATGGCTACACCTTC.

This rearrangement joins TRBV11-3 to TRBJ2-1; 8 bases match TRBD2. This CDR3 spans 14 amino acids. Unmatched junction bases numbered 8, after V lost 3 bases and J lost 10 bases. Germline lookup yields CDR1 SGHNT and CDR2 YENEEA. The CDR3 reads CASSFAGGLGEQFF. Written as DNA, the CDR3 is TGTGCCAGCAGCTTTGCGGGAGGCCTCGGGGAGCAGTTCTTC.

This chain connects TRBV7-2 to TRBJ2-6; D unclear. This CDR3 has 13 amino acids. Trimming removed 6 bases from V and 4 bases from J, with 7 bases in between. Germline assignment: CDR1 SGHTA and CDR2 FQGNSA. CDR3 sequence (DNA): TGTGCCAGCAGGTCCCCGGGGGCCAACGTCCTGACTTTC. The encoded protein is CASRSPGANVLTF.

This clone was seen only once. V usage is TRBV27 and J usage is TRBJ2-4, with D perhaps matching TRBD2 (5 bases). V lost 6 bases to trimming and J lost 0 bases, with 12 bases between them. Germline V gene sequence: CDR1 MNHEY, CDR2 SMNVEV (reference sequence). CDR3 size: 15 residues. CDR3 sequence (DNA): TGTGCCAGCAGCCCACTAGGACTAGCCAAAAACATTCAGTACTTC. Protein: CASSPLGLAKNIQYF.

The J gene is TRBJ1-2, the V gene TRBV5-1; 8 nucleotides agree with TRBD1. V lost 0 bases to trimming and J lost 6 bases; unmatched junction nucleotides: 4. In germline, CDR1 is SGHRS, CDR2 YFSETQ. CDR3 size: 14 residues. The CDR3 DNA reads as TGCGCCAGCAGCTTGGAGGACAGGGTGGATGGCTACACCTTC. Translated, it gives CASSLEDRVDGYTF.

In DNA form, the CDR3 reads TGTGCCACCACTCCCGCGGGGGCTCAGCCCCAGCATTTT. It codes for CATTPAGAQPQHF. J is TRBJ1-5 and V is TRBV15; D is perhaps TRBD1 (6 bases). The germline gives CDR1 LNHNV, CDR2 YYDKDF (reference sequence). Trimming stripped 7 bases from V and 6 bases from J, with 13 bases between. The CDR3 totals 13 residues.

The rearrangement joins TRBV5-4 to TRBJ2-7; perhaps TRBD2 as D (5 bases). The V end lost 4 bases, the J end lost 3 bases, and 11 bases lay between the germline ends. Per germline, CDR1 SGHNT and CDR2 YYREEE (reference sequence). The CDR3 spans 13 residues. CDR3: CASSPAGDYEQYF. For the CDR3, the DNA is TGTGCCAGCAGCCCTGCCGGGGACTACGAGCAGTACTTC.

The CDR3 region has the DNA TGCGCCAGCAGCCAAGTTCTTTGGGACAAATTTGAAGCTTTCTTT. Translating it yields CASSQVLWDKFEAFF. This sequence joins TRBV4-1 and TRBJ1-1; maybe TRBD1 (6 bases). Between the trimmed V and J ends, which lost 1 base and 7 bases, there was a span of 16 bases. The CDR3 is made up of 15 amino acids. Germline CDR1 is MGHRA and CDR2 is YSYEKL.

The chain recombines TRBV7-9 with TRBJ1-1; D might be TRBD1 (5 bases). The V gene's germline CDR1 is SEHNR and CDR2 FQNEAQ (reference sequence). The CDR3 sequence is 16 residues long. Trimming stripped 5 bases from V and 6 bases from J, with 22 bases between. CDR3 in DNA: TGTGCCAGCAGCCAAGATGTTATGCGACCAGGGTCTGAAGCTTTCTTT. This encodes CASSQDVMRPGSEAFF.